This T cell receptor (beta chain) originates from a study of shared clonotypes between healthy human individuals. The material for each subset, its genomic DNA, was split evenly across several immunoSEQ plates. On sorted subsets, replicate PCRs used approximately 190 ng DNA, or some 28,000 T cell genomes. Measured with immunoSEQ multiplex PCR; TCRdb has only the in-frame clones, and not every one. The sample holds approximately 2,000,000 clones; just under 95% are singletons and the top ten take 1.5% to 2%. CD45RO negativity and positive selection for CCR7 defined naive CD8 cells, a population that excluded terminally differentiated effector memory CD45RA+ cells. From germline, CDR1 is SGHAT and CDR2 FQNNGV. CDR3 length: 13 residues. V shed 6 bases and J shed 8 bases, with 16 bases lying between them.

The rearrangement uses TRBV11-2 and TRBJ1-2, with a possible D match to TRBD1 (5 bases). The receptor was derived from a man between 18 and 35 years old in good health. Some clones in this sample may be carry-over from other donors' samples. The sequencing sample was made of naive CD8+ T cells from PBMCs. The CDR3 DNA reads TGTGCCAGCAGGCCTCCGGGGTGGGGCGGCTACACCTTC. This encodes CASRPPGWGGYTF. Filled out from reference TRBV11-2 and TRBJ1-2, the complete variable domain reads EAGVAQSPRYKIIEKRQSVAFWCNPISGHATLYWYQQILGQGPKLLIQFQNNGVVDDSQLPKDRFSAERLKGVDSTLKIQPAKLEDSAVYLCASRPPGWGGYTFGSGTRLTVV.